This T cell receptor beta chain came from a study of identical twins. MiXCR was run by TCRdb on the 5' RACE reads, yielding one entry per CDR3 protein. The table records roughly 720,000 distinct CDR3 sequences, around a sixth of them present only once. With V trimmed by 6 bases and J by 1 base, 6 bases remained unmatched. Looked up from germline, CDR1 is SGHTA and CDR2 is FQGNSA. The CDR3 has 15 amino acids. Only a few counts were recorded for this clonotype. The sample was also reused in another study, on T cells expressing NK-cell markers. That study reports: Among the eight sequenced donors, seven tested HCMV-seropositive and one tested seronegative.

The sequencing input was PBMCs. The chain uses TRBV7-2 and TRBJ2-7; TRBD1 matches at 10 bases. The clonotype originates from a woman aged 18 to 35 in good health. The DNA of the CDR3 is TGTGCCAGCAGGCTCCCGGGACAGGGGTCCTACGAGCAGTACTTC. Its translation is CASRLPGQGSYEQYF.